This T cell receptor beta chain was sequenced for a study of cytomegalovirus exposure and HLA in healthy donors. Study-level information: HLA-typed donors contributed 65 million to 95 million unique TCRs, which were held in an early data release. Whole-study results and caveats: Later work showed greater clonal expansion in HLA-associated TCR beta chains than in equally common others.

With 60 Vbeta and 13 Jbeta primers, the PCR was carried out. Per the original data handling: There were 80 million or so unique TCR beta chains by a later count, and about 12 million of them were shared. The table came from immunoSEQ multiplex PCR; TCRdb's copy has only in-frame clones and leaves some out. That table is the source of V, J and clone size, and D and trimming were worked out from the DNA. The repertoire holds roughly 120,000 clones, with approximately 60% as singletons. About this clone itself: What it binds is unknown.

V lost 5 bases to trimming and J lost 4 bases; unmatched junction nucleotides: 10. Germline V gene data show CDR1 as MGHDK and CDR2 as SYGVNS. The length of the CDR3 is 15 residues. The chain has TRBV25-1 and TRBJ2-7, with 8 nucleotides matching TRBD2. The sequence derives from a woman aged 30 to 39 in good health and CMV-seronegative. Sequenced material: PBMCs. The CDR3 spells CASSRSAGGGYEQYF. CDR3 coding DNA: TGTGCCAGCAGTCGGTCGGCGGGGGGAGGATACGAGCAGTACTTC.